The sequence of this TCR beta chain was determined in a study of beta chain features in type 1 diabetes. Study as a whole: Healthy donors and patients had similar age, gender and cell yields.

Concerning this clone itself: Antigen specificity is unknown.

General study results and limits: Shorter templates might be favored by PCR, equally in patients and controls. Over-representation of high TCR-expressing cells was a possible consequence of cDNA sequencing. All four CD4+ subsets from Type 1 diabetes patients carried moderately but significantly shorter TCRB CDR3s.

Expressed TCRB transcripts got sequenced, as all isolated RNA was reverse transcribed. Measured with immunoSEQ multiplex PCR; TCRdb has only the in-frame clones, and not every one. The sample has about 650,000 clones, roughly 12% seen once. CDR1 and CDR2 (germline): MNHEY, SMNVEV (reference sequence). The length of the CDR3 is 16 residues. V lost 6 bases, J lost 0 bases, and 8 bases stayed unmatched. The sequence derives from a man aged 25 to 40 with type 1 diabetes. Specimen: naive CD4+ T cells from blood. The chain recombines TRBV27 with TRBJ1-3; 7 bases match TRBD1. The CDR3 protein is CASSPGQVFSGNTIYF. In DNA form, the CDR3 reads TGTGCCAGCAGCCCCGGACAGGTCTTCTCTGGAAACACCATATATTTT.